Listed here are 14 T cell receptor beta chains from one sample, sequenced in a study of beta chain features in type 1 diabetes. Since all of the isolated RNA was reverse transcribed, expressed TCRB transcripts were what got sequenced. Sequenced by immunoSEQ multiplex PCR; TCRdb stores in-frame clones only, minus some. The sample lists 810,000 or so clones, 17% occurring once. Source material: naive CD4+ T cells from blood. The receptors originated from a woman between 18 and 30 years old in good health.

This clone occurred a few times. The rearrangement links TRBV7-9 to TRBJ2-3, with TRBD2 matching over 11 bases. The germline V gene encodes CDR1 SEHNR and CDR2 FQNEAQ (reference sequence). J lost 3 bases, V lost 5 bases, and 13 bases had no gene match. The CDR3 has 18 residues. DNA of the CDR3: TGTGCCAGCAGCCCCCATAGCGGGAGGGCCGGTTTGACAGATACGCAGTATTTT. As protein: CASSPHSGRAGLTDTQYF. The variable domain in full, completed from reference TRBV7-9 and TRBJ2-3, reads DTGVSQNPRHKITKRGQNVTFRCDPISEHNRLYWYRQTLGQGPEFLTYFQNEAQLEKSRLLSDRFSAERPKGSFSTLEIQRTEQGDSAMYLCASSPHSGRAGLTDTQYFGPGTRLTVL.

The V call is TRBV2, the J call TRBJ2-7; the match to TRBD1 covers 8 bases. The V gene's germline CDR1 is SNHLY and CDR2 FYNNEI. There are 15 residues in the CDR3. V lost 5 bases, J lost 0 bases, and 6 bases stayed unmatched. The CDR3 bases are TGTGCCAGCAGTCGACAGGGGACAACCTCCTACGAGCAGTACTTC. Encoded protein: CASSRQGTTSYEQYF. Complete variable domain (other parts from reference TRBV2 and TRBJ2-7): EPEVTQTPSHQVTQMGQEVILRCVPISNHLYFYWYRQILGQKVEFLVSFYNNEISEKSEIFDDQFSVERPDGSNFTLKIRSTKLEDSAMYFCASSRQGTTSYEQYFGPGTRLTVT.

The chain joins TRBV7-2 to TRBJ2-7; a weak D match, TRBD1 (6 bases). The germline V gene has CDR1 SGHTA and CDR2 FQGNSA. With 2 bases removed from V and 0 bases from J, the gap between germline ends came to 11 bases. This CDR3 has 15 amino acids. The CDR3 loop reads CASSLLGGSSYEQYF. As DNA, the CDR3 is TGTGCCAGCAGCTTATTAGGGGGAAGCTCCTACGAGCAGTACTTC.

The chain has TRBV28 and TRBJ2-1, with D possibly being TRBD1 or TRBD2 (5 bases each). Trimming pared 3 bases from V and 4 bases from J, leaving 10 bases between. Germline-derived CDR1 and CDR2 are MDHEN and SYDVKM. The CDR3 extends over 14 amino acids. The CDR3 DNA sequence: TGTGCCAGCAGTTTGGGGGTAAGGTACAATGAGCAGTTCTTC. Translation: CASSLGVRYNEQFF.

This clone was recorded a few times. The chain employs TRBV7-9 and TRBJ2-5, with D perhaps matching TRBD1 (6 bases). The CDR3 extends over 15 amino acids. Germline V lookup: CDR1 SEHNR, CDR2 FQNEAQ (reference sequence). V lost 5 bases to trimming and J lost 2 bases, with 15 bases between them. CDR3 in amino acids: CASSIRQAAQETQYF. The CDR3 region has the DNA TGTGCCAGCAGCATTCGACAGGCCGCTCAAGAGACCCAGTACTTC. The whole variable domain, remainder taken from reference TRBV7-9 and TRBJ2-5, is DTGVSQNPRHKITKRGQNVTFRCDPISEHNRLYWYRQTLGQGPEFLTYFQNEAQLEKSRLLSDRFSAERPKGSFSTLEIQRTEQGDSAMYLCASSIRQAAQETQYFGPGTRLLVL.

In its sample, this clone was seen a few times. V is TRBV21-1 and J is TRBJ2-7; the D call TRBD2 from the table was never checked on the DNA. TRBV21-1 is a listed pseudogene. The CDR3 contains 14 residues. CDR3 loop: CASSPGLRQDEQYF. As DNA, the CDR3 is TGTGCCAGCAGCCCGGGACTCCGTCAGGACGAGCAGTACTTC.

This clone has more than one count but fewer than ten. The chain has TRBV7-9 and TRBJ1-1; D remains ambiguous. The CDR3 runs to 13 residues. Trimming took 1 base from V and 6 from J, leaving 9 bases between them. Germline V gene data show CDR1 as SEHNR and CDR2 as FQNEAQ (reference sequence). Here the CDR3 DNA reads TGTGCCAGCAGCTTAGTGTTCTTCGCTGAAGCTTTCTTT. It encodes CASSLVFFAEAFF.

This rearrangement joins TRBV7-3 to TRBJ2-1; 7 nucleotides align to TRBD1. This CDR3 has 15 residues. J lost 7 bases, V lost 4 bases, and 10 bases had no gene match. The germline V gene encodes CDR1 SGHTA and CDR2 FQGTGA. This CDR3 reads CASSSTGMGLNEQFF. The DNA of the CDR3 is TGTGCCAGCAGCTCGACAGGGATGGGTCTAAATGAGCAGTTCTTC.

The chain carries TRBV7-9 and TRBJ1-1; 8 nucleotides align to TRBD1. With V trimmed by 6 bases and J by 8 bases, 11 bases remained unmatched. In germline, CDR1 is SEHNR, CDR2 FQNEAQ (reference sequence). The CDR3 covers 14 residues. The CDR3 coding sequence is TGTGCCAGCAGTTACGGACAGGGCCTACCAGAAGCTTTCTTT. Encoded protein: CASSYGQGLPEAFF.

This clone was detected a few times. J is TRBJ2-4 and V is TRBV29-1; D is tentatively TRBD1 or TRBD2 (5 bases each). Trimming stripped 7 bases from V and 11 bases from J, with 18 bases between. This CDR3 is 12 amino acids long. CDR1 is SQVTM and CDR2 is ANQGSEA in the germline V gene. CDR3 DNA sequence: TGCAGCGCGGCAGGCCAGGGAGAATTTCAGTACTTC. Its translation is CSAAGQGEFQYF.

The rearrangement links TRBV4-3 to TRBJ2-1; D is perhaps TRBD1 or TRBD2 (5 bases each). The CDR3 is 16 amino acids. The germline V and J ends were trimmed by 0 bases and 6 bases, with 15 bases remaining between them. CDR1 LGHNA and CDR2 YSLEER come from the germline V gene. The DNA of the CDR3 is TGCGCCAGCAGCCAAGATTCGGGACGGTACGGCAATGAGCAGTTCTTC. Residues: CASSQDSGRYGNEQFF.

The chain employs TRBV5-1 and TRBJ2-5; D tentatively fits TRBD1 or TRBD2 (6 bases each). Trimming left V 0 bases short and J 4 bases short, with 10 bases between. Germline loops: CDR1 SGHRS, CDR2 YFSETQ. This CDR3 comprises 14 residues. The CDR3 loop reads CASSLAGAGETQYF. In DNA form, the CDR3 reads TGCGCCAGCAGCTTGGCGGGGGCTGGAGAGACCCAGTACTTC.

The V gene is TRBV6-6, the J gene TRBJ2-1, with TRBD1 identical over 9 bases. Germline loops: CDR1 MNHNY, CDR2 SVGAGI (reference sequence). J gave up 4 bases and V 2 bases, and 3 bases lay outside the gene matches. The CDR3 sequence is 15 residues long. The DNA of the CDR3 is TGTGCCAGCAGTTACGGGGGACAGGGTTACAATGAGCAGTTCTTC. This codes for CASSYGGQGYNEQFF.

This clone showed up just a few times. The chain is built from TRBV7-2 and TRBJ2-7, with D tentatively TRBD2 (5 bases). The CDR3 covers 15 residues. Germline CDR1 SGHTA, CDR2 FQGNSA. V was cut by 3 bases and J by 5 bases, with 17 bases left in between. CDR3 protein: CASSLPGIGRDEQYF. CDR3 bases: TGTGCCAGCAGCTTGCCCGGGATAGGGCGCGACGAGCAGTACTTC.